The T cell receptor beta chain under discussion was sequenced for a study of regulatory T cells in long-lasting Graves disease. This clonotype was found many times. Time point: newly diagnosed GD, antithyroid drugs for less than 3 months. Generation of the TCR library employed RNA extracted from PBMCs. Criteria from the American Thyroid Association guidelines were applied to diagnose Graves' disease. CDR3 regions were amplified by Arm-PCR using iRepertoire HTBI primers to build TCR beta libraries. TCRdb analysed the multiplex PCR reads with MiXCR anew, one entry per CDR3 protein. The sample contains 400,000 to 450,000 distinct CDR3 sequences, around 17% of which appear only once. V lost 3 bases and J lost 5; bases outside the gene matches: 5. CDR3 length equals 14 residues. The germline CDR1 and CDR2 sequences are SNHLY and FYNNEI. The same sample was also used in a study of T cells in Graves' hyperthyroidism and ophthalmopathy.

The sequences come from peripheral blood mononuclear cells (PBMCs), collected at new diagnosis, from a patient treated with antithyroid drugs. This sequence originates from a woman in her 30s with Graves disease. J is TRBJ2-7 and V is TRBV2; TRBD1 aligns across 9 bases. CDR3 nucleotide sequence: TGTGCCAGCAGTGACCGGACAGGGGTCAACGAGCAGTACTTC. Amino acids: CASSDRTGVNEQYF.